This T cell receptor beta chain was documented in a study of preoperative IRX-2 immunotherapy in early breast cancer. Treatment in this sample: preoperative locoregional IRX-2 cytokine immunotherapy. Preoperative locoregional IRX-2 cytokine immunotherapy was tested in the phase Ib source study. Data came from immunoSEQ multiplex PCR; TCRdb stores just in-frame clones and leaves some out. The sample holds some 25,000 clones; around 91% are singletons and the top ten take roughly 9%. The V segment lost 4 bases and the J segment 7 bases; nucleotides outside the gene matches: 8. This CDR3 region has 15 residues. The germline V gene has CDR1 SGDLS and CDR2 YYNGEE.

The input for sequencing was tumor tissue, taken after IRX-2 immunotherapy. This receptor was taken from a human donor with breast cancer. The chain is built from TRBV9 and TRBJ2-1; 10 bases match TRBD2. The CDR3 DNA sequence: TGTGCCAGCAGCCCCCTAGCGGGGGCCGGGAATGAGCAGTTCTTC. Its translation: CASSPLAGAGNEQFF.